The entry below gives a single TCR beta chain sequence along with its context. Its cognate antigen is unknown. Thyroid ultrasound, orbital computed tomography, clinical symptoms, and serum thyroxine and TRAb underpinned diagnoses. This CDR3 spans 14 amino acids. The V gene's germline CDR1 is GTSNPN and CDR2 SVGIG (reference sequence). V gave up 2 bases and J gave up 2 bases, with 10 bases separating them. The source of the sample is a study of T cells in Graves' hyperthyroidism and ophthalmopathy. RNA transcripts gave rise to amplified TCR beta CDR3 regions. During a first-round RT-PCR of the TCR CDR3, the HTBI primer set was used. MiXCR was run by TCRdb on the multiplex PCR reads, yielding one entry per CDR3 protein. Of about 250,000 distinct CDR3 sequences in the sample, 22% were seen once. Study results and caveats: From stable hyperthyroidism, ophthalmopathy was separated by a 13 V-J model.

V gene TRBV30 combines with J gene TRBJ2-1, with a tentative D call TRBD2 (5 bases). This TCR was sampled from a man aged 25 to 40 with Graves' ophthalmopathy. Sequencing input: blood. The CDR3 DNA follows: TGTGCCTGGAGTACTAGTGGGCCCTACAATGAGCAGTTCTTC. Translating gives CAWSTSGPYNEQFF.